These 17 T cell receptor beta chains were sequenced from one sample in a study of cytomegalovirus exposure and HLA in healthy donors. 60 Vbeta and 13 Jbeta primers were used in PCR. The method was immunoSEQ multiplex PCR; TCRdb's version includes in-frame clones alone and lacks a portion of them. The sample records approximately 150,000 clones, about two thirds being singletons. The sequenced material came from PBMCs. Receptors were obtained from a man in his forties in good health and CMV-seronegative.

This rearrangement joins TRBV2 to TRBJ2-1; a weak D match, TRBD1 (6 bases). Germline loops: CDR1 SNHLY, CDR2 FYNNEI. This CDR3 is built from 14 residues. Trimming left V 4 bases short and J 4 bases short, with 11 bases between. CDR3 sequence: CASSASRGYNEQFF. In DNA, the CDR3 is TGTGCCAGCAGTGCCTCCAGGGGTTACAATGAGCAGTTCTTC.

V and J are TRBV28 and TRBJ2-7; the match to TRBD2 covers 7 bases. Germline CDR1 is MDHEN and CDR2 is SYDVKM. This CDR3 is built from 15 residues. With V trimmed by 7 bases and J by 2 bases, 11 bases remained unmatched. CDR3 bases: TGTGCCAGCAACGATCAATTCGGGAGGACCTACGAGCAGTACTTC. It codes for CASNDQFGRTYEQYF.

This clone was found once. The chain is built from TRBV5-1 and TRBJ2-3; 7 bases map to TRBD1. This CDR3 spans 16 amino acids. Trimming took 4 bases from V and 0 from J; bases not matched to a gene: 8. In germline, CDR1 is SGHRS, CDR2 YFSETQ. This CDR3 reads CASSLDGTASTDTQYF. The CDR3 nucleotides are TGCGCCAGCAGCCTTGACGGGACAGCTAGCACAGATACGCAGTATTTT.

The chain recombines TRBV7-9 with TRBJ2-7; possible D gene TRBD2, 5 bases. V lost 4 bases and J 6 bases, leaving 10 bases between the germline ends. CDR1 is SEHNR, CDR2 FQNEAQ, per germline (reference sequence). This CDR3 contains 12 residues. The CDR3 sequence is CASSSEGLEQYF. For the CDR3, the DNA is TGTGCCAGCAGCTCAGAGGGTCTCGAGCAGTACTTC. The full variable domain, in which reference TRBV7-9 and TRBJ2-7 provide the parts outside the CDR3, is DTGVSQNPRHKITKRGQNVTFRCDPISEHNRLYWYRQTLGQGPEFLTYFQNEAQLEKSRLLSDRFSAERPKGSFSTLEIQRTEQGDSAMYLCASSSEGLEQYFGPGTRLTVT.

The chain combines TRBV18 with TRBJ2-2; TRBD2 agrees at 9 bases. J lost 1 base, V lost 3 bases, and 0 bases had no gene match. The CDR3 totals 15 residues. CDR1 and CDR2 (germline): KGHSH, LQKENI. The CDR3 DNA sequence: TGTGCCAGCTCACCGACTAGCGGGAACACCGGGGAGCTGTTTTTT. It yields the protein CASSPTSGNTGELFF.

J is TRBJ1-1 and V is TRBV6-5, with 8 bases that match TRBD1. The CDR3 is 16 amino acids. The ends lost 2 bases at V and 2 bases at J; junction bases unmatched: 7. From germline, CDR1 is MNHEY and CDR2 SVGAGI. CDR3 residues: CASSYDKTGDNTEAFF. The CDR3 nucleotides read TGTGCCAGCAGTTACGACAAGACAGGGGACAACACTGAAGCTTTCTTT.

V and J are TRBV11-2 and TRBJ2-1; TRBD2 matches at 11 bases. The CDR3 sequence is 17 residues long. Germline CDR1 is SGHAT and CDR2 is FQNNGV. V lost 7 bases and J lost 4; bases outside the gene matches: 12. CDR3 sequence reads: CASTRGGTSGVYNEQFF. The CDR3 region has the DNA TGTGCCAGCACCCGCGGGGGGACTAGCGGAGTTTACAATGAGCAGTTCTTC. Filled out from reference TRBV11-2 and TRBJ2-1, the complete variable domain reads EAGVAQSPRYKIIEKRQSVAFWCNPISGHATLYWYQQILGQGPKLLIQFQNNGVVDDSQLPKDRFSAERLKGVDSTLKIQPAKLEDSAVYLCASTRGGTSGVYNEQFFGPGTRLTVL.

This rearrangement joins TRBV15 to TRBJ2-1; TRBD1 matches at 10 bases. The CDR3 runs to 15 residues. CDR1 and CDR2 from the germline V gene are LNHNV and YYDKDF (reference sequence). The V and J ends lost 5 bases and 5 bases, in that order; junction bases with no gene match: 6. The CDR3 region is CATSGLGTGDNEQFF. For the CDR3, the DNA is TGTGCCACCAGCGGCTTGGGGACAGGGGACAATGAGCAGTTCTTC.

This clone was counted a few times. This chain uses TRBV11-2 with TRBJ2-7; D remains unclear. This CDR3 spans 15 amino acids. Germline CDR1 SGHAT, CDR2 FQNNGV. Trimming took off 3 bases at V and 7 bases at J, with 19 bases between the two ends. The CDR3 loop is CASSFIFSPGDEQYF. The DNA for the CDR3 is TGTGCCAGCAGCTTTATATTTTCCCCGGGTGATGAGCAGTACTTC.

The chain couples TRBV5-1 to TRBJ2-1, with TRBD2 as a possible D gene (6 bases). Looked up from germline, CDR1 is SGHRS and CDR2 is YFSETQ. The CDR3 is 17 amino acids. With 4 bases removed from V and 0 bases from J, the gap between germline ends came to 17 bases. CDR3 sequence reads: CASSPVRDLSSYNEQFF. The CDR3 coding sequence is TGCGCCAGCAGCCCGGTAAGGGACTTAAGCTCCTACAATGAGCAGTTCTTC.

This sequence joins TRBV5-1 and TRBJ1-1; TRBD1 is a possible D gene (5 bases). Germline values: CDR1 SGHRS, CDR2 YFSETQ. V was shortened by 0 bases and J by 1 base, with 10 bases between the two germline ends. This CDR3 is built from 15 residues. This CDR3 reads CASSLAQGGNTEAFF. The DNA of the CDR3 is TGCGCCAGCAGCTTGGCGCAGGGAGGGAACACTGAAGCTTTCTTT.

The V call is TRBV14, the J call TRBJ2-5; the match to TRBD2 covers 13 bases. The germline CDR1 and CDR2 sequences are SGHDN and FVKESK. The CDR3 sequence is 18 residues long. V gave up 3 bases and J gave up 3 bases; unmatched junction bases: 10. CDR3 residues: CASSQTSGGTWMEETQYF. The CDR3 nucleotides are TGTGCCAGCAGCCAGACTAGCGGGGGGACGTGGATGGAAGAGACCCAGTACTTC.

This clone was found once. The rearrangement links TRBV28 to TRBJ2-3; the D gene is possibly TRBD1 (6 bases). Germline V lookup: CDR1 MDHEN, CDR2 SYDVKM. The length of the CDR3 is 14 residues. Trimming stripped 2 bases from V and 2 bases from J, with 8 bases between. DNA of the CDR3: TGTGCCAGCAGTTTAGAGGGGGACACAGATACGCAGTATTTT. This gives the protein CASSLEGDTDTQYF.

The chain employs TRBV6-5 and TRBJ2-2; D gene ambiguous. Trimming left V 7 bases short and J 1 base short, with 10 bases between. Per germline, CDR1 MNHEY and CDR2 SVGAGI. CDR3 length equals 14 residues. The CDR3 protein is CASKRHENTGELFF. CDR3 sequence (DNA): TGTGCCAGCAAACGACACGAGAACACCGGGGAGCTGTTTTTT.

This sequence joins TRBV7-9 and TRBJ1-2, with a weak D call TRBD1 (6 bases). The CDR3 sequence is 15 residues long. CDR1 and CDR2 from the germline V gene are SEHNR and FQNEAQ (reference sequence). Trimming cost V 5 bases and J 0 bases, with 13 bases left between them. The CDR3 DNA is TGTGCCAGCAGCACGACAGGACGAGCTAACTATGGCTACACCTTC. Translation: CASSTTGRANYGYTF. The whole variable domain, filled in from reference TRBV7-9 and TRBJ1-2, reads DTGVSQNPRHKITKRGQNVTFRCDPISEHNRLYWYRQTLGQGPEFLTYFQNEAQLEKSRLLSDRFSAERPKGSFSTLEIQRTEQGDSAMYLCASSTTGRANYGYTFGSGTRLTVV.

This CDR3 reads CASSLSRGANEKLFF. CDR3 nucleotides: TGTGCCAGCAGCCTGTCACGGGGGGCTAATGAAAAACTGTTTTTT. The chain is built from TRBV7-2 and TRBJ1-4, with a weak D call TRBD1 (5 bases). The germline CDR1 and CDR2 sequences are SGHTA and FQGNSA. V shed 5 bases and J shed 3 bases, with 13 bases lying between them. CDR3 length: 15 amino acids.

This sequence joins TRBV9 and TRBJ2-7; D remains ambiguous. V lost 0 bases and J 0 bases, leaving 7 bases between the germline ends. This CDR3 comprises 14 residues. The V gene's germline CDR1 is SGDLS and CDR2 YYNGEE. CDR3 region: CASSVVGDSYEQYF. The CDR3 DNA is TGTGCCAGCAGCGTAGTTGGAGACTCCTACGAGCAGTACTTC.